These 13 T cell receptor beta chains were all obtained from the same sample, sequenced in a study of PD-L1 blockade in urothelial cancer. The method was immunoSEQ multiplex PCR; TCRdb's version includes in-frame clones alone and lacks a portion of them. The sample carries about 50,000 clones, roughly 85% recorded once. This specimen was PBMCs, taken around atezolizumab (anti-PD-L1) treatment. The receptor source for this set is a man aged 55 to 70 with urothelial cancer.

The rearrangement links TRBV30 to TRBJ2-3, with 7 bases that match TRBD2. The CDR3 covers 13 residues. With 8 bases clipped from V and 0 bases from J, the junction kept 5 bases outside the gene matches. Germline V gene data show CDR1 as GTSNPN and CDR2 as SVGIG (reference sequence). This CDR3 reads CAGGLTSTDTQYF. The CDR3 DNA follows: TGTGCCGGGGGACTAACAAGCACAGATACGCAGTATTTT.

The genes are TRBV19 and TRBJ1-4, with a possible D match to TRBD1 (5 bases). Germline CDR1 reads LNHDA; CDR2 reads SQIVND (reference sequence). The CDR3 length is 17 residues. Trimming removed 7 bases at V and 0 bases at J, with 18 bases between. CDR3 sequence reads: CASMDKDFTATNEKLFF. The CDR3 DNA sequence: TGTGCCAGTATGGACAAGGATTTTACCGCAACTAATGAAAAACTGTTTTTT.

V and J are TRBV9 and TRBJ1-2; D is perhaps TRBD1 (5 bases). The CDR3 loop spans 12 amino acids. V lost 3 bases, J lost 2 bases, and 5 bases lay in between. Germline CDR1 SGDLS, CDR2 YYNGEE. CDR3 sequence reads: CASSGQNYGYTF. The CDR3 DNA sequence: TGTGCCAGCAGCGGACAGAACTATGGCTACACCTTC.

The chain uses TRBV30 and TRBJ2-7; D uncertain. This CDR3 contains 13 residues. Per the germline V gene, CDR1 is GTSNPN and CDR2 is SVGIG (reference sequence). V dropped 4 bases and J dropped 0 bases, with 10 bases sitting between them. CDR3 in DNA: TGTGCCTGGAAAATCGTTAGCTCCTACGAGCAGTACTTC. Translation: CAWKIVSSYEQYF.

The chain recombines TRBV7-3 with TRBJ1-6; 7 bases line up with TRBD1. The germline V gene encodes CDR1 SGHTA and CDR2 FQGTGA. With 5 bases clipped from V and 9 bases from J, the junction kept 7 bases outside the gene matches. This CDR3 comprises 14 residues. CDR3 residues: CASSAQGDGSPLHF. CDR3 nucleotide sequence: TGTGCCAGCAGCGCTCAGGGGGATGGTTCACCCCTCCACTTT.

This clone is medium-sized in the sample. The chain recombines TRBV5-8 with TRBJ1-2; D gene unclear. V was shortened by 1 base and J by 3 bases, with 22 bases between the two germline ends. The CDR3 is 18 residues long. The germline gives CDR1 SGHTS, CDR2 YDEGEE. For the CDR3, the DNA is TGTGCCAGCAGCTTGCCCCCCTGGCGGTCGGTCGGCCACTATGGCTACACCTTC. This sequence encodes CASSLPPWRSVGHYGYTF.

The rearrangement links TRBV19 to TRBJ1-4, with D perhaps TRBD1 (6 bases). V lost 3 bases and J lost 5, with 7 bases in between. The CDR3 is 13 amino acids. Germline-derived CDR1 and CDR2 are LNHDA and SQIVND (reference sequence). CDR3 in amino acids: CASSIDRNEKLFF. DNA of the CDR3: TGTGCCAGTAGTATTGACAGGAATGAAAAACTGTTTTTT.

CDR3 nucleotide sequence: TGTGCCAGCAGTGAACTCCTGGGGCGGAACACCGGGGAGCTGTTTTTT. This codes for CASSELLGRNTGELFF. This chain joins TRBV6-1 and TRBJ2-2; D may be TRBD1 (5 bases). Trimming removed 2 bases at V and 1 base at J, with 11 bases between. This CDR3 is built from 16 residues. CDR1 is MNHNS, CDR2 SASEGT, per germline.

The chain employs TRBV9 and TRBJ2-2, with 10 bases aligning to TRBD1. With 2 bases clipped from V and 0 bases from J, the junction kept 1 base outside the gene matches. CDR3 size: 16 residues. Germline CDR1 is SGDLS and CDR2 is YYNGEE. CDR3 protein: CASSVGTGANTGELFF. The CDR3 nucleotides are TGTGCCAGCAGCGTCGGGACAGGGGCGAACACCGGGGAGCTGTTTTTT.

The genes are TRBV12-1 and TRBJ1-6. TRBV12-1 is reported as a pseudogene. The CDR3 is 21 amino acids. In nucleotides, the CDR3 is TGTGCCAGCAGCTGTGGTGGGAGGACACCAAGCGAAAGCTCCTATAATTCACCCCTCCACTTT. It encodes CASSCGGRTPSESSYNSPLHF.

This clone has a single count. For the CDR3, the DNA is TGTGCCAGCAGCGTGGCGGGGAGAAACACAGATACGCAGTATTTT. Protein: CASSVAGRNTDTQYF. The gene calls are TRBV9 and TRBJ2-3; tentative D call: TRBD2 (6 bases). V was pared by 2 bases and J by 2 bases, with 12 bases between. The CDR3 consists of 15 residues. The germline V gene encodes CDR1 SGDLS and CDR2 YYNGEE. Drawing the rest from reference TRBV9 and TRBJ2-3, the complete variable domain is DSGVTQTPKHLITATGQRVTLRCSPRSGDLSVYWYQQSLDQGLQFLIQYYNGEERAKGNILERFSAQQFPDLHSELNLSSLELGDSALYFCASSVAGRNTDTQYFGPGTRLTVL.

V is TRBV19 and J is TRBJ1-5; possibly TRBD1 for D (5 bases). The germline V gene encodes CDR1 LNHDA and CDR2 SQIVND (reference sequence). With 3 bases removed from V and 3 bases from J, the gap between germline ends came to 12 bases. The CDR3 spans 15 residues. The CDR3 loop reads CASSIVGGTNQPQHF. CDR3 sequence (DNA): TGTGCCAGTAGTATCGTCGGGGGGACCAATCAGCCCCAGCATTTT.

The chain employs TRBV5-4 and TRBJ1-4; 10 nucleotides align to TRBD1. Germline assignment: CDR1 SGHNT and CDR2 YYREEE (reference sequence). The CDR3 runs 15 residues. V lost 0 bases to trimming and J lost 8 bases; unmatched junction nucleotides: 4. For the CDR3, the DNA is TGTGCCAGCAGCTTGGGACAGGGGGCACTGGAAAAACTGTTTTTT. Protein sequence: CASSLGQGALEKLFF.